Below, 8 T cell receptor beta chains from the same sample are listed, as sequenced in a study of early T cells in non-severe SARS-CoV-2 infection. Each CDR3 protein gets one entry after TCRdb re-called the 5' RACE reads with MiXCR. The sample yields some 50,000 distinct CDR3 sequences, around 4% seen once. Sequences were obtained from whole blood. These receptors were collected from an adult who was a healthcare worker with PCR-confirmed SARS-CoV-2 infection or an uninfected control (not recorded which).

The chain has TRBV7-2 and TRBJ2-1; D perhaps matches TRBD1 (6 bases). The germline gives CDR1 SGHTA, CDR2 FQGNSA. V was shortened by 5 bases and J by 11 bases, with 10 bases between the two germline ends. CDR3 length: 11 residues. This chain's CDR3 is CASSPGQKQFF. The DNA of the CDR3 is TGTGCCAGCAGCCCTGGACAGAAGCAGTTCTTC.

This clonotype was counted ten times or more. This chain uses TRBV20-1 with TRBJ2-4; a weak D match, TRBD1 (7 bases). The CDR3 is 14 amino acids. The germline V and J ends were trimmed by 5 bases and 3 bases, with 14 bases remaining between them. Germline assignment: CDR1 DFQATT and CDR2 SNEGSKA (reference sequence). The CDR3 region has the DNA TGCAGTGCTGACACGGGGGACAGCAAAAACATTCAGTACTTC. Its translation: CSADTGDSKNIQYF.

At least ten counts were recorded for this clonotype. CDR3 coding DNA: TGTGCCAGCAGCGTCGGACTAGCATCAGATACGCAGTATTTT. Residues: CASSVGLASDTQYF. This chain joins TRBV9 and TRBJ2-3, with TRBD2 matching 8 bases. The CDR3 loop spans 14 amino acids. CDR1 and CDR2 from the germline V gene are SGDLS and YYNGEE. The J segment lost 4 bases and the V segment lost 2 bases, leaving 3 bases of the junction unmatched.

This clonotype came up many times. This chain links TRBV21-1 with TRBJ2-5; no check of the table's D call, TRBD1, against the DNA was made. TRBV21-1 is an annotated pseudogene. The CDR3 length is 13 residues. CDR3 DNA sequence: TGTGCCAGCAGCAACGGGGCCGAAGAGACCCAGTACTTC. Translation gives CASSNGAEETQYF.

This sequence joins TRBV20-1 and TRBJ2-7, with a weak D call TRBD2 (6 bases). The length of the CDR3 is 13 residues. Per the germline V gene, CDR1 is DFQATT and CDR2 is SNEGSKA (reference sequence). The V gene lost 6 bases and the J gene lost 3 bases, with 15 bases spanning the gap. CDR3 residues: CSAGRQGSYEQYF. CDR3 DNA sequence: TGCAGTGCGGGGAGGCAGGGAAGCTACGAGCAGTACTTC.

This clonotype was picked up many times. V gene TRBV7-2 combines with J gene TRBJ2-5, with TRBD2 matching over 14 bases. In germline, CDR1 is SGHTA, CDR2 FQGNSA. The CDR3 sequence is 16 residues long. J was trimmed by 5 bases and V by 6 bases; bases with no gene match: 8. CDR3 sequence (DNA): TGTGCCAGCAGTCGAGGGGGACTAGCGGGAGAGGAGACCCAGTACTTC. Its protein product is CASSRGGLAGEETQYF.

At least ten counts were recorded for this clonotype. Written as DNA, the CDR3 is TGTGCCTGCCAGCGTGGGAATGAGCAGTTCTTC. Its protein product is CACQRGNEQFF. This rearrangement joins TRBV30 to TRBJ2-1; no reliable D call. Trimming took 6 bases from V and 7 from J, leaving 10 bases between them. Germline-derived CDR1 and CDR2 are GTSNPN and SVGIG (reference sequence). This CDR3 is built from 11 residues.

This clonotype was picked up a small number of times. The chain employs TRBV24-1 and TRBJ2-1, with D tentatively TRBD1 (6 bases). This CDR3 has 18 amino acids. The V gene lost 0 bases and the J gene lost 3 bases, with 17 bases spanning the gap. Germline V lookup: CDR1 KGHDR, CDR2 SFDVKD. As DNA, the CDR3 is TGTGCCACCAGTGATTTGCGGTGGGGGCGGGCAGACTACAATGAGCAGTTCTTC. Translating gives CATSDLRWGRADYNEQFF.